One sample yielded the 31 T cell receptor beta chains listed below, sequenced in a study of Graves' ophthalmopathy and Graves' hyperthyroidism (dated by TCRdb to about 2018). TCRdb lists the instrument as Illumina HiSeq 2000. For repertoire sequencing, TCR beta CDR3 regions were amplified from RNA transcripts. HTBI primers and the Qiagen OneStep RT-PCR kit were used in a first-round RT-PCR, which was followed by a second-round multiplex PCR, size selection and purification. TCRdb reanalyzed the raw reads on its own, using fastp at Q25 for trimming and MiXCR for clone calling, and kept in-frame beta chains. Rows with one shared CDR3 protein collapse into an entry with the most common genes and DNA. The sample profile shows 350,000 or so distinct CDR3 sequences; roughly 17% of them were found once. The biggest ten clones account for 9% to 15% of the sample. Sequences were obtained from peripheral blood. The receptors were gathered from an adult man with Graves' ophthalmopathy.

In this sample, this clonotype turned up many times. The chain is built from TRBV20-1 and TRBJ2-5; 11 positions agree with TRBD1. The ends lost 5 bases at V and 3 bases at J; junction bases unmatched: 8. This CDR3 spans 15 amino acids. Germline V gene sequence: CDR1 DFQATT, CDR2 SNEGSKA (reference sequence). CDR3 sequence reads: CSARPGQGAKETQYF. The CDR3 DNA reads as TGCAGTGCTCGACCTGGACAGGGGGCAAAAGAGACCCAGTACTTC.

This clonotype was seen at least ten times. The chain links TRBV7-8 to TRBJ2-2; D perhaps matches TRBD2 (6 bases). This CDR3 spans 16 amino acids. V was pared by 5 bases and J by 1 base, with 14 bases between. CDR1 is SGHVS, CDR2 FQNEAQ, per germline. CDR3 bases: TGTGCCAGCAGCGACGCTACTAGCTTGAACACCGGGGAGCTGTTTTTT. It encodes CASSDATSLNTGELFF. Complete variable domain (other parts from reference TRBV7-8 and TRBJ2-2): GAGVSQSPRYKVAKRGQDVALRCDPISGHVSLFWYQQALGQGPEFLTYFQNEAQLDKSGLPSDRFFAERPEGSVSTLKIQRTQQEDSAVYLCASSDATSLNTGELFFGEGSRLTVL.

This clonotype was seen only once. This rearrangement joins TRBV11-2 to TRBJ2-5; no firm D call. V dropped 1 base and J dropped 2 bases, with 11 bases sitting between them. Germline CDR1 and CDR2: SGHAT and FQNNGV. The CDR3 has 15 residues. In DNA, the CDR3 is TGTGCCAGCAGCTTAGGGTGGGAAAAGCAAGAGACCCAGTACTTC. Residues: CASSLGWEKQETQYF. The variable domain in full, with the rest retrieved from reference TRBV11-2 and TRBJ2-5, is EAGVAQSPRYKIIEKRQSVAFWCNPISGHATLYWYQQILGQGPKLLIQFQNNGVVDDSQLPKDRFSAERLKGVDSTLKIQPAKLEDSAVYLCASSLGWEKQETQYFGPGTRLLVL.

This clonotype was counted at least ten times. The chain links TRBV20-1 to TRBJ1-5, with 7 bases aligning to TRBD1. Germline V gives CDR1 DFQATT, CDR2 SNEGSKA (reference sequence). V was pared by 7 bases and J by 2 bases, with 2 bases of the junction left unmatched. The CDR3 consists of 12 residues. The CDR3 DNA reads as TGCAGTGTAACAGGGGGCAATCAGCCCCAGCATTTT. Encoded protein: CSVTGGNQPQHF.

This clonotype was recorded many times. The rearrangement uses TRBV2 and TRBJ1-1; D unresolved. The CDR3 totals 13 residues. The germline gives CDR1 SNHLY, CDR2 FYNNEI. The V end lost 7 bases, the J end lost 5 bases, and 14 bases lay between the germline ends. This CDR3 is CASKGPTGTEAFF. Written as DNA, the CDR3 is TGTGCCAGCAAGGGCCCCACGGGGACTGAAGCTTTCTTT.

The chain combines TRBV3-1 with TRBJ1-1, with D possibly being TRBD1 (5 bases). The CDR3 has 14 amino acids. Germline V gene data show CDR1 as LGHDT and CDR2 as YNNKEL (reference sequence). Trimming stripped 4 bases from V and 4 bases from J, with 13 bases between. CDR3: CASSLQAGTTEAFF. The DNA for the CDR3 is TGTGCCAGCAGCCTCCAAGCTGGGACCACTGAAGCTTTCTTT.

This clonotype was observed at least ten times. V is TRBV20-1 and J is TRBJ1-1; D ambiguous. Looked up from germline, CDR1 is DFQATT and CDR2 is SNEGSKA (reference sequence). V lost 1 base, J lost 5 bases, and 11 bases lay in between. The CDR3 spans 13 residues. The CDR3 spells CSARVGSQTEAFF. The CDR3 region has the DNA TGCAGTGCTAGAGTGGGCAGCCAAACTGAAGCTTTCTTT.

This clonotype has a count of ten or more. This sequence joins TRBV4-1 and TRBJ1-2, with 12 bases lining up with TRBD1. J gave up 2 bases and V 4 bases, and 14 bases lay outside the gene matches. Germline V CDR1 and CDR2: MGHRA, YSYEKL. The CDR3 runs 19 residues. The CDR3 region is CASSPKKGTGGGGNYGYTF. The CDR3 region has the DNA TGCGCCAGCAGCCCCAAAAAAGGGACAGGGGGCGGTGGGAACTATGGCTACACCTTC.

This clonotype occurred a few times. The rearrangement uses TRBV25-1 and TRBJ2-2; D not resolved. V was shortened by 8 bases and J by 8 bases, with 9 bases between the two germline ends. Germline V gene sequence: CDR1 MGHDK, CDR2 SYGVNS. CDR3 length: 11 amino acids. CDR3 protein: CASGHGGELFF. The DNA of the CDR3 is TGTGCCAGCGGCCATGGGGGGGAGCTGTTTTTT.

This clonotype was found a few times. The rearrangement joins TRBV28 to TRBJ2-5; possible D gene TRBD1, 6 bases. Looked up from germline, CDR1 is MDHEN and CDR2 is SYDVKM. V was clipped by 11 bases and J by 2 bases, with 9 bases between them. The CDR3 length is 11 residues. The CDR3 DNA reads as TGTGCCCTAGGGGGTCAAGAGACCCAGTACTTC. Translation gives CALGGQETQYF. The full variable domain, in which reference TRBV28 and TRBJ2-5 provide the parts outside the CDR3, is DVKVTQSSRYLVKRTGEKVFLECVQDMDHENMFWYRQDPGLGLRLIYFSYDVKMKEKGDIPEGYSVSREKKERFSLILESASTNQTSMYLCALGGQETQYFGPGTRLLVL.

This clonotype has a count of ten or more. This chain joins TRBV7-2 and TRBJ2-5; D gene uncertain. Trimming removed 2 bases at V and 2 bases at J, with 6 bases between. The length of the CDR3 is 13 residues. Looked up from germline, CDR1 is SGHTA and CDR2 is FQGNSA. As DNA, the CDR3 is TGTGCCAGCAGCTTAAAGCTACAAGAGACCCAGTACTTC. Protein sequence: CASSLKLQETQYF.

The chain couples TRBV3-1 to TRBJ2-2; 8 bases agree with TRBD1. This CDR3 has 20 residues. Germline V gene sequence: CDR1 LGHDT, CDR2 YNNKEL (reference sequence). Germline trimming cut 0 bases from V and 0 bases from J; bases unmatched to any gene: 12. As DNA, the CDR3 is TGTGCCAGCAGCCAAGATTGGGCAGGGGGCTCGTTCGCGAACACCGGGGAGCTGTTTTTT. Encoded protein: CASSQDWAGGSFANTGELFF.

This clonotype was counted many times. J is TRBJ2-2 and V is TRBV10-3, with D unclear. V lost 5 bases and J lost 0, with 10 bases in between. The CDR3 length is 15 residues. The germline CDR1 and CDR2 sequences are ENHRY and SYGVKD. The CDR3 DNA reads TGTGCCATCAGTAAGGACCCTGCGAACACCGGGGAGCTGTTTTTT. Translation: CAISKDPANTGELFF.

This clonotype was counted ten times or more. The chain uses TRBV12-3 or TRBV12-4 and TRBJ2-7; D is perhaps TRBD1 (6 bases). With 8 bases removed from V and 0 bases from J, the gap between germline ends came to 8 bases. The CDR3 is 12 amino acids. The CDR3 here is CASGTTSYEQYF. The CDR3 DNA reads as TGTGCCAGCGGGACAACCTCCTACGAGCAGTACTTC.

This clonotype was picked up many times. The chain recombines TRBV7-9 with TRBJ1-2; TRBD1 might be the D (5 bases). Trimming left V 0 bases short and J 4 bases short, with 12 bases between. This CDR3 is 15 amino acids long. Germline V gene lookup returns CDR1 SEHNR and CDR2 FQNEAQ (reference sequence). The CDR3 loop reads CASSLASAGTYGYTF. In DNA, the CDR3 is TGTGCCAGCAGCTTAGCGTCGGCAGGGACCTATGGCTACACCTTC. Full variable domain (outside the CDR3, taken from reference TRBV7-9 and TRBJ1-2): DTGVSQNPRHKITKRGQNVTFRCDPISEHNRLYWYRQTLGQGPEFLTYFQNEAQLEKSRLLSDRFSAERPKGSFSTLEIQRTEQGDSAMYLCASSLASAGTYGYTFGSGTRLTVV.

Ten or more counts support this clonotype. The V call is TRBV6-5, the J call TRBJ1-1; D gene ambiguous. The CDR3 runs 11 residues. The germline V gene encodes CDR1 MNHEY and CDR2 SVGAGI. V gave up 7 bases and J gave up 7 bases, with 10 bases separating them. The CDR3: CASKAGFEAFF. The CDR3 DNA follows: TGTGCCAGCAAGGCCGGCTTTGAAGCTTTCTTT.

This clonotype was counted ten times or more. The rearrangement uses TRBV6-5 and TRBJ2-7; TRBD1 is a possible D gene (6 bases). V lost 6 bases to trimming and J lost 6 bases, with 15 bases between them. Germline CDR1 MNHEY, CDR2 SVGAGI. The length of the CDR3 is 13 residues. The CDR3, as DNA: TGTGCCAGCAGACGACCCACAGGGCCCGAGCAGTACTTC. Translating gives CASRRPTGPEQYF.

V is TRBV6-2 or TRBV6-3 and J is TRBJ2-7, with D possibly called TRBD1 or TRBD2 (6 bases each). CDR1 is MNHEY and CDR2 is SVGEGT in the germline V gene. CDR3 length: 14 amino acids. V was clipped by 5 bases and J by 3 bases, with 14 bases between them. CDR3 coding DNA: TGTGCCAGCAGTCACGGGGGACAAGACTACGAGCAGTACTTC. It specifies CASSHGGQDYEQYF.

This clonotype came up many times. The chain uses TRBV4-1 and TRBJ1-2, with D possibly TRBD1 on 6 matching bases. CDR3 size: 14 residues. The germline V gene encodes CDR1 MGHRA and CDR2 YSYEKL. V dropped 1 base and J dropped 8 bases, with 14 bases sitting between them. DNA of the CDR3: TGCGCCAGCAGCCAAGGAACAGGGTCGGGAGGCTACACCTTC. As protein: CASSQGTGSGGYTF.

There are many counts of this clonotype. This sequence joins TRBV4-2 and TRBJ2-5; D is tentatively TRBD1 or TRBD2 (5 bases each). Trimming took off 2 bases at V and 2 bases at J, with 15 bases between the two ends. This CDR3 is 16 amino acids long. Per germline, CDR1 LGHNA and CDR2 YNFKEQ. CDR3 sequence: CASSQKLPGRQETQYF. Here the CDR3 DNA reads TGTGCCAGCAGCCAAAAACTCCCGGGACGTCAAGAGACCCAGTACTTC.

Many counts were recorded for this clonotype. The CDR3 DNA reads as TGTGCCAGCAGTTACTCGAGACAGGAGGTGGCTGAAGCTTTCTTT. As protein: CASSYSRQEVAEAFF. The chain combines TRBV6-5 with TRBJ1-1, with D possibly being TRBD1 (6 bases). Germline values: CDR1 MNHEY, CDR2 SVGAGI. The CDR3 has 15 residues. Between the trimmed V and J ends, which lost 0 bases and 6 bases, there was a span of 14 bases.

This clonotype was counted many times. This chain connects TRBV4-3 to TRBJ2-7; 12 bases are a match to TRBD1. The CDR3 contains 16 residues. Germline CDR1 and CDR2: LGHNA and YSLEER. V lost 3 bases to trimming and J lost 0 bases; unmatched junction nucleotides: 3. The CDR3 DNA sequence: TGCGCCAGCAGCCAGGGACAGGGGGCGCCCTCCTACGAGCAGTACTTC. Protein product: CASSQGQGAPSYEQYF.

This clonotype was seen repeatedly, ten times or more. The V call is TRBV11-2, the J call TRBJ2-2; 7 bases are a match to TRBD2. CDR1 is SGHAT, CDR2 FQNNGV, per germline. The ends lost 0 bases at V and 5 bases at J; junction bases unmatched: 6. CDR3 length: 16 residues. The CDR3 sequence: CASSLDRRGRTGELFF. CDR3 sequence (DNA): TGTGCCAGCAGCTTAGATAGGCGGGGGAGGACCGGGGAGCTGTTTTTT.

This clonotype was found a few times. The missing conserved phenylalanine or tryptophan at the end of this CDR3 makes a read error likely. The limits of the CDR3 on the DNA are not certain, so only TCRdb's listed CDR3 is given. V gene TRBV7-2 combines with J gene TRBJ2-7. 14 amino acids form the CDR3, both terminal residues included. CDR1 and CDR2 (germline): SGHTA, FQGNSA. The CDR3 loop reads CASSLEASSYEQHL.

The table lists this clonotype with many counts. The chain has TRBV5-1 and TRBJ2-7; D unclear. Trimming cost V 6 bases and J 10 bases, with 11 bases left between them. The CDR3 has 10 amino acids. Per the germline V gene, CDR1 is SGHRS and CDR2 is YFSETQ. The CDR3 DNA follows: TGCGCCAGCACCGACAAAGATCAGTACTTC. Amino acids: CASTDKDQYF.

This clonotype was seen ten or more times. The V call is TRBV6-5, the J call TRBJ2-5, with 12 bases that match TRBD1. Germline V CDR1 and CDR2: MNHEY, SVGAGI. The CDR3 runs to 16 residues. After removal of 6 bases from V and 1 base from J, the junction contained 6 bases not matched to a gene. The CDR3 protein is CASRMGQGAPQETQYF. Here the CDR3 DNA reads TGTGCCAGCAGAATGGGACAGGGGGCGCCCCAAGAGACCCAGTACTTC.

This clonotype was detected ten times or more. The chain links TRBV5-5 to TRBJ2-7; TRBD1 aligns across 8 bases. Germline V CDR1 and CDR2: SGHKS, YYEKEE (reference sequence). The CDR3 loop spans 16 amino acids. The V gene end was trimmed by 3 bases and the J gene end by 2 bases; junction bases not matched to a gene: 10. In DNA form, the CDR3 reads TGTGCCAGCAGCTCTTCCCTGGGGACAGGTGCCTACGAGCAGTACTTC. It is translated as CASSSSLGTGAYEQYF.

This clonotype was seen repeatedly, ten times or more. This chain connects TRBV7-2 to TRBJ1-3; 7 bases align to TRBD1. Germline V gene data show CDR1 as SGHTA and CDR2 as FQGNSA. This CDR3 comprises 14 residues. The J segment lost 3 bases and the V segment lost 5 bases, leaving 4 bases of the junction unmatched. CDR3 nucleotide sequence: TGTGCCAGCAGCCCCACAGGGGTTGGAAACACCATATATTTT. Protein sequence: CASSPTGVGNTIYF.

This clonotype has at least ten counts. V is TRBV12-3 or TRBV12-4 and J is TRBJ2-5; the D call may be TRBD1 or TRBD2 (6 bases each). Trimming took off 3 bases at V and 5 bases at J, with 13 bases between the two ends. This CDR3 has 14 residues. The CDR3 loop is CASSFRGLVETQYF. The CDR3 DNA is TGTGCCAGCAGTTTTCGGGGGCTGGTCGAGACCCAGTACTTC.

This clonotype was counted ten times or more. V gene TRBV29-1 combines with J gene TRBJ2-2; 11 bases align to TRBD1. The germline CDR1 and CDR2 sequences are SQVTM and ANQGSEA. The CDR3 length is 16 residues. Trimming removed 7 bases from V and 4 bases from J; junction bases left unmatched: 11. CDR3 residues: CSATAGQGEGTGELFF. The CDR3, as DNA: TGCAGCGCGACAGCGGGACAGGGGGAGGGCACCGGGGAGCTGTTTTTT.

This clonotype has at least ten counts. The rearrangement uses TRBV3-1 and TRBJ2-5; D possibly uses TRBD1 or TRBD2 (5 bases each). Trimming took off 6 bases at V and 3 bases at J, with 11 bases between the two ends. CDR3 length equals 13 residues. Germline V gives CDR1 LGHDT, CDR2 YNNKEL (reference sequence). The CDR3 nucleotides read TGTGCCAGCAGGAGGGACGGTAAAGAGACCCAGTACTTC. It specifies CASRRDGKETQYF.